These 27 T cell receptor beta chains came from one sample sequenced in a study of human T cells and chemical hapten exposure. MiXCR was run by TCRdb on the RACE reads, yielding one entry per CDR3 protein. Of fewer than 95,000 distinct CDR3 sequences in the sample, about 10% were seen once. Specified time point: patch test 1, 2 weeks after DPC sensitization. Treatment in this sample: therapeutic diphenylcyclopropenone sensitization with weekly scalp DPC. The sequencing used whole blood, collected in connection with sensitization to the hapten diphenylcyclopropenone (DPC). These receptors were obtained from a man aged 40-49 years with alopecia areata. Some clones in this sample may be carry-over from other donors' samples.

This clonotype was detected only a few times. V gene TRBV7-3 combines with J gene TRBJ2-1, with 7 bases lining up with TRBD2. Germline V gene lookup returns CDR1 SGHTA and CDR2 FQGTGA. This CDR3 is 13 amino acids long. Trimming at V came to 2 bases and at J to 10 bases, leaving 5 bases not matched to a gene. The CDR3 loop reads CASSLREAGEQFF. For the CDR3, the DNA is TGTGCCAGCAGCTTACGGGAGGCTGGGGAGCAGTTCTTC.

This clonotype was found many times. The J gene is TRBJ1-2, the V gene TRBV5-6, with no clear D. Trimming cost V 1 base and J 11 bases, with 15 bases left between them. Germline lookup yields CDR1 SGHDT and CDR2 YYEEEE. The CDR3 extends over 13 amino acids. The CDR3, as DNA: TGTGCCAGCAGCTTGCAAAATGACGTGGGTTACACCTTC. Protein: CASSLQNDVGYTF.

This chain connects TRBV5-1 to TRBJ2-1, with 13 bases that match TRBD2. Germline loops: CDR1 SGHRS, CDR2 YFSETQ. There are 18 residues in the CDR3. The V gene end was trimmed by 5 bases and the J gene end by 4 bases; junction bases not matched to a gene: 12. The CDR3 is CASSSGLAGAPIYNEQFF. The CDR3 DNA reads as TGCGCCAGCAGTTCCGGACTAGCGGGAGCGCCCATATACAATGAGCAGTTCTTC.

The V gene is TRBV2, the J gene TRBJ2-7; no clear D gene. V lost 3 bases and J lost 5, with 5 bases in between. Germline lookup yields CDR1 SNHLY and CDR2 FYNNEI. This CDR3 region has 11 residues. CDR3 residues: CASSESHEQYF. CDR3 in DNA: TGTGCCAGCAGTGAGTCCCACGAGCAGTACTTC. Looking up the rest from reference TRBV2 and TRBJ2-7 gives the full variable domain: EPEVTQTPSHQVTQMGQEVILRCVPISNHLYFYWYRQILGQKVEFLVSFYNNEISEKSEIFDDQFSVERPDGSNFTLKIRSTKLEDSAMYFCASSESHEQYFGPGTRLTVT.

This clonotype was observed a handful of times. This chain connects TRBV27 to TRBJ2-1, with a tentative D call TRBD2 (5 bases). Germline V gene sequence: CDR1 MNHEY, CDR2 SMNVEV (reference sequence). Trimming removed 3 bases at V and 0 bases at J, with 9 bases between. This CDR3 contains 15 residues. The CDR3 loop is CASSFDRDSYNEQFF. The CDR3 DNA reads as TGTGCCAGCAGTTTTGATCGGGACTCCTACAATGAGCAGTTCTTC.

The chain employs TRBV6-5 and TRBJ2-2; 7 bases are a match to TRBD1. The CDR3 has 16 amino acids. Germline loops: CDR1 MNHEY, CDR2 SVGAGI. Here the CDR3 reads CERRPVRGPDTGERFF. In nucleotides, the CDR3 is TGTGAAAGAAGACCAGTGAGGGGGCCCGACACCGGGGAGAGGTTTTTT.

The rearrangement links TRBV20-1 to TRBJ2-3, with 11 bases that match TRBD2. CDR3 size: 14 residues. The germline CDR1 and CDR2 sequences are DFQATT and SNEGSKA (reference sequence). V was clipped by 8 bases and J by 7 bases; unmatched bases: 11. Here the CDR3 DNA reads TGCAGTACCAGGGAAGGACTAGCGGGTCATACGCAGTATTTT. Translated, it gives CSTREGLAGHTQYF.

This clonotype was found many times. V usage is TRBV5-5 and J usage is TRBJ2-1; no definite D call. Germline lookup yields CDR1 SGHKS and CDR2 YYEKEE (reference sequence). The CDR3 sequence is 12 residues long. Trimming removed 2 bases at V and 4 bases at J, with 4 bases between. CDR3 DNA: TGTGCCAGCAGCTTCGTATACAATGAGCAGTTCTTC. Amino acids: CASSFVYNEQFF.

The chain employs TRBV7-9 and TRBJ2-2; D may be TRBD1 (7 bases). Per the germline V gene, CDR1 is SEHNR and CDR2 is FQNEAQ (reference sequence). Trimming took off 4 bases at V and 7 bases at J, with 10 bases between the two ends. The CDR3 runs to 13 residues. The CDR3 here is CASSSRGDGELFF. CDR3 nucleotide sequence: TGTGCCAGCAGCTCCAGGGGGGACGGGGAGCTGTTTTTT.

CDR3 protein: CAWSVSDQPQHF. CDR3 nucleotide sequence: TGTGCCTGGAGTGTGTCGGATCAGCCCCAGCATTTT. The chain recombines TRBV30 with TRBJ1-5, with D uncertain. Germline V gene data show CDR1 as GTSNPN and CDR2 as SVGIG (reference sequence). V lost 0 bases and J lost 5, with 5 bases in between. This CDR3 region has 12 residues. Full variable domain (rest looked up from reference TRBV30 and TRBJ1-5): SQTIHQWPATLVQPVGSPLSLECTVEGTSNPNLYWYRQAAGRGLQLLFYSVGIGQISSEVPQNLSASRPQDRQFILSSKKLLLSDSGFYLCAWSVSDQPQHFGDGTRLSIL.

This clonotype was detected ten times or more. The V gene is TRBV6-8, the J gene TRBJ2-7; TRBD1 matches 11 bases. Germline V gives CDR1 MNHGY, CDR2 SAAAGT. This CDR3 is 14 amino acids long. J was trimmed by 2 bases and V by 6 bases; bases with no gene match: 3. The CDR3 here is CASSPGQGAYEQYV. The DNA for the CDR3 is TGTGCCAGCAGCCCGGGACAGGGGGCCTACGAGCAGTACGTC.

This clonotype showed up just a few times. This chain links TRBV12-3 or TRBV12-4 with TRBJ2-2; D possibly corresponds to TRBD2 (6 bases). The CDR3 is 14 amino acids. Trimming removed 7 bases from V and 6 bases from J, with 15 bases in between. The CDR3 protein is CASTPSPGAGELFF. The CDR3 nucleotides are TGTGCCAGCACGCCAAGTCCGGGGGCCGGGGAGCTGTTTTTT.

This clonotype has just a few counts. This rearrangement joins TRBV5-6 to TRBJ1-2; D is undetermined. Trimming stripped 5 bases from V and 7 bases from J, with 15 bases between. Germline V lookup: CDR1 SGHDT, CDR2 YYEEEE. The CDR3 extends over 13 amino acids. CDR3 region: CASRSIAGLGYTF. As DNA, the CDR3 is TGTGCCAGCAGATCAATCGCAGGTCTTGGCTACACCTTC.

This clonotype was detected a few times. This chain uses TRBV20-1 with TRBJ2-1, with D perhaps TRBD2 (5 bases). Trimming removed 5 bases from V and 10 bases from J, with 18 bases in between. The CDR3 is 13 residues long. Germline V gene lookup returns CDR1 DFQATT and CDR2 SNEGSKA (reference sequence). In DNA, the CDR3 is TGCAGTGCTCCCCGAGGGCCTTCCGGGGAGCAGTTCTTC. It codes for CSAPRGPSGEQFF.

This clonotype was recorded many times. The V call is TRBV6-5, the J call TRBJ1-5; no definite D call. This CDR3 comprises 14 residues. Between the trimmed V and J ends, which lost 3 bases and 0 bases, there was a span of 6 bases. Per germline, CDR1 MNHEY and CDR2 SVGAGI. The CDR3 loop is CASSYHSSNQPQHF. For the CDR3, the DNA is TGTGCCAGCAGTTATCACAGTAGCAATCAGCCCCAGCATTTT.

V is TRBV2 and J is TRBJ2-1; possibly TRBD1 for D (5 bases). Deletions cut 6 bases from V and 7 bases from J, with 10 bases between. Germline assignment: CDR1 SNHLY and CDR2 FYNNEI. This CDR3 spans 12 amino acids. CDR3 protein: CASSRDSNEQFF. In DNA form, the CDR3 reads TGTGCCAGCAGCCGAGACAGTAATGAGCAGTTCTTC.

This chain joins TRBV2 and TRBJ2-2, with D possibly matching TRBD2 (6 bases). This CDR3 contains 15 residues. The V end lost 6 bases, the J end lost 0 bases, and 11 bases lay between the germline ends. The germline V gene encodes CDR1 SNHLY and CDR2 FYNNEI. The CDR3 region is CASRMGLANTGELFF. The CDR3 DNA reads as TGTGCCAGCAGGATGGGACTGGCGAACACCGGGGAGCTGTTTTTT.

This chain uses TRBV29-1 with TRBJ1-1; possible D gene TRBD1, 5 bases. The V and J ends lost 5 bases and 3 bases respectively, with 10 bases between them. This CDR3 is built from 12 residues. Germline V gene data show CDR1 as SQVTM and CDR2 as ANQGSEA. CDR3 loop: CSVRVGDTEAFF. For the CDR3, the DNA is TGCAGCGTTAGGGTGGGGGACACTGAAGCTTTCTTT.

This clonotype was found a few times. The gene calls are TRBV20-1 and TRBJ2-5; D not certain. The germline V and J ends were trimmed by 2 bases and 5 bases, with 6 bases remaining between them. This CDR3 spans 11 amino acids. Per germline, CDR1 DFQATT and CDR2 SNEGSKA (reference sequence). CDR3 sequence: CSARKGETQYF. In DNA form, the CDR3 reads TGCAGTGCTAGAAAAGGGGAGACCCAGTACTTC.

This rearrangement joins TRBV10-3 to TRBJ2-1, with TRBD2 identical over 9 bases. The CDR3 has 15 residues. V shed 6 bases and J 2 bases; nucleotides not matched to a gene: 5. CDR1 and CDR2 from the germline V gene are ENHRY and SYGVKD. The CDR3, as DNA: TGTGCCATCAGCCCGGTAGCGGGAGCCTACAATGAGCAGTTCTTC. This sequence encodes CAISPVAGAYNEQFF.

This clonotype has only a few counts. V gene TRBV30 combines with J gene TRBJ2-3; D gene unclear. The CDR3 is made up of 11 amino acids. Deletions cut 4 bases from V and 2 bases from J, with 4 bases between. The V gene's germline CDR1 is GTSNPN and CDR2 SVGIG (reference sequence). In nucleotides, the CDR3 is TGTGCCTGGAAAAACACAGATACGCAGTATTTT. Translated: CAWKNTDTQYF.

Points on this clonotype: The junction does not match germline at one end; this may be a read error. This chain links TRBV7-8 with TRBJ1-2, with D unresolved. This CDR3 spans 13 amino acids. In germline, CDR1 is SGHVS, CDR2 FQNEAQ. The CDR3 sequence is CASSFSAGRGYNF. CDR3 coding DNA: TGTGCCAGCAGCTTTTCGGCGGGTAGAGGCTACAACTTC.

This chain connects TRBV28 to TRBJ2-7; D gene uncertain. Germline assignment: CDR1 MDHEN and CDR2 SYDVKM. This CDR3 region has 13 residues. V lost 3 bases to trimming and J lost 2 bases, with 8 bases between them. CDR3 bases: TGTGCCAGCAGTTTCCCCTTTACCTACGAGCAGTACTTC. Translating it yields CASSFPFTYEQYF.

This clonotype appeared a few times. The V gene is TRBV20-1, the J gene TRBJ2-5; D may correspond to TRBD1 or TRBD2 (5 bases each). CDR3 length: 14 amino acids. The germline V gene has CDR1 DFQATT and CDR2 SNEGSKA (reference sequence). CDR3 bases: TGCAGCACAAGGGACCGGGACGGTCAAGAGACCCAGTACTTC. This gives the protein CSTRDRDGQETQYF.

The chain couples TRBV29-1 to TRBJ1-2; a possible D gene is TRBD1 (5 bases). This CDR3 has 13 amino acids. CDR1 is SQVTM and CDR2 is ANQGSEA in the germline V gene. Between the trimmed V and J ends, which lost 4 bases and 4 bases, there was a span of 13 bases. The chain's CDR3 is CSVAPGLGYGYTF. CDR3 DNA sequence: TGCAGCGTTGCTCCAGGGTTGGGCTATGGCTACACCTTC.

The V and J genes are TRBV6-5 and TRBJ2-5; TRBD2 matches 9 bases. The CDR3 loop spans 16 amino acids. Germline V gene data show CDR1 as MNHEY and CDR2 as SVGAGI. Trimming took 1 base from V and 5 from J; bases not matched to a gene: 8. The CDR3 DNA sequence: TGTGCCAGCAGTTACTTACCGGCGGGAGGGCGTGAGACCCAGTACTTC. Translating gives CASSYLPAGGRETQYF.

This clonotype was observed a few times. This chain uses TRBV28 with TRBJ2-3; TRBD2 matches 13 bases. The CDR3 spans 14 residues. Unmatched junction bases numbered 12, after V lost 6 bases and J lost 15 bases. Germline assignment: CDR1 MDHEN and CDR2 SYDVKM. This chain's CDR3 is CASSAGTSGTEVYF. The CDR3 DNA reads as TGTGCCAGCAGCGCCGGGACTAGCGGGACGGAGGTTTATTTT.